The 14 T cell receptor beta chains given below trace back to one sample, sequenced in a study of shared clonotypes between healthy human individuals. Some clones are missing from TCRdb's copy, which holds only in-frame ones; the method was immunoSEQ multiplex PCR. This sample yields approximately 1,500,000 clones, of which around 97% are seen a single time; 1.2% belongs to the top ten. Sequencing was performed on naive CD4+ T cells sorted from blood. Documented subset: CD45RA+ positively selected. The receptors here all came from a man under 40 in good health.

V gene TRBV5-8 combines with J gene TRBJ2-7; maybe TRBD1 (6 bases). V was cut by 1 base and J by 6 bases, with 14 bases left in between. CDR3 length equals 14 residues. The germline gives CDR1 SGHTS, CDR2 YDEGEE. Written as DNA, the CDR3 is TGTGCCAGCAGCTTGATACAGGGAGAGGGCGAGCAGTACTTC. Translated, it gives CASSLIQGEGEQYF.

J is TRBJ2-1 and V is TRBV19; weak D call: TRBD2 (6 bases). Deletions cut 5 bases from V and 0 bases from J, with 11 bases between. This CDR3 spans 15 amino acids. CDR1 is LNHDA and CDR2 is SQIVND in the germline V gene (reference sequence). The CDR3 region is CASSGGVGSYNEQFF. For the CDR3, the DNA is TGTGCCAGTAGTGGAGGGGTTGGCTCCTACAATGAGCAGTTCTTC. Full variable domain (missing parts from reference TRBV19 and TRBJ2-1): DGGITQSPKYLFRKEGQNVTLSCEQNLNHDAMYWYRQDPGQGLRLIYYSQIVNDFQKGDIAEGYSVSREKKESFPLTVTSAQKNPTAFYLCASSGGVGSYNEQFFGPGTRLTVL.

This clone was recorded only once. Written as DNA, the CDR3 is TGTGCCAGCAAGACGGCGGGAGGTGACCAAGAGACCCAGTACTTC. This codes for CASKTAGGDQETQYF. The chain recombines TRBV2 with TRBJ2-5; 8 bases match TRBD2. CDR3 length: 15 amino acids. J gave up 0 bases and V 7 bases, and 7 bases lay outside the gene matches. The germline V gene has CDR1 SNHLY and CDR2 FYNNEI. The entire variable domain, with the rest obtained from reference TRBV2 and TRBJ2-5, is as follows: EPEVTQTPSHQVTQMGQEVILRCVPISNHLYFYWYRQILGQKVEFLVSFYNNEISEKSEIFDDQFSVERPDGSNFTLKIRSTKLEDSAMYFCASKTAGGDQETQYFGPGTRLLVL.

This chain joins TRBV10-1 and TRBJ2-7; weak D call: TRBD2 (6 bases). The V end was cut by 3 bases, the J end by 2 bases, with 14 bases between. The germline V gene encodes CDR1 WNHNN and CDR2 SYGVQD (reference sequence). This CDR3 has 15 residues. The chain's CDR3 is CASSEGLAHTYEQYF. The CDR3 region has the DNA TGCGCCAGCAGTGAAGGCCTAGCGCATACCTACGAGCAGTACTTC.

V usage is TRBV14 and J usage is TRBJ2-1, with 10 bases fitting TRBD2. Germline assignment: CDR1 SGHDN and CDR2 FVKESK. The CDR3 spans 18 residues. The V gene end was trimmed by 4 bases and the J gene end by 6 bases; junction bases not matched to a gene: 15. CDR3 residues: CASSREPGLAYKFNEQFF. The CDR3 DNA sequence: TGTGCCAGCAGCCGGGAGCCGGGACTAGCGTACAAATTCAATGAGCAGTTCTTC.

The chain carries TRBV10-3 and TRBJ2-7; possibly TRBD1 for D (5 bases). Trimming shortened V by 4 bases and J by 4 bases, and 8 bases separated the two germline ends. From germline, CDR1 is ENHRY and CDR2 SYGVKD. CDR3 length equals 12 residues. This CDR3 is CAISATGYEQYF. CDR3 DNA: TGTGCCATCAGTGCAACAGGATACGAGCAGTACTTC.

This chain connects TRBV27 to TRBJ1-1; D is undetermined. This CDR3 has 13 amino acids. V was trimmed by 2 bases and J by 1 base, leaving 5 bases between them. Germline V gives CDR1 MNHEY, CDR2 SMNVEV (reference sequence). The CDR3 DNA is TGTGCCAGCAGTTTAAAACGGAACACTGAAGCTTTCTTT. Its translation: CASSLKRNTEAFF.

In DNA, the CDR3 is TGTGCCAGTAGTCTCGAGGGGACAGGGTGGAGCACTGAAGCTTTCTTT. Its translation is CASSLEGTGWSTEAFF. This chain joins TRBV19 and TRBJ1-1; 9 positions match TRBD1. Germline values: CDR1 LNHDA, CDR2 SQIVND (reference sequence). CDR3 size: 16 residues. V was pared by 5 bases and J by 4 bases, with 11 bases of the junction left unmatched.

Worth noting for this clone: Other DNA sequences within the sample encode an identical CDR3. The V call is TRBV9, the J call TRBJ2-2; D is unclear. V was shortened by 3 bases and J by 2 bases, with 8 bases between the two germline ends. The V gene's germline CDR1 is SGDLS and CDR2 YYNGEE. CDR3 length equals 14 residues. The CDR3 DNA sequence: TGTGCCAGCAGCGCCGGACCAAACACCGGGGAGCTGTTTTTT. This encodes CASSAGPNTGELFF.

The chain employs TRBV5-1 and TRBJ2-2; 9 nucleotides align to TRBD2. The CDR3 totals 14 residues. The V and J ends lost 7 bases and 2 bases, in that order; junction bases with no gene match: 3. Germline V gives CDR1 SGHRS, CDR2 YFSETQ. CDR3 nucleotide sequence: TGCGCCAGCGGACTAGCGCTCAACACCGGGGAGCTGTTTTTT. Protein product: CASGLALNTGELFF.

The V and J genes are TRBV10-3 and TRBJ1-5; D is ambiguous. The CDR3 consists of 13 residues. Germline V gene lookup returns CDR1 ENHRY and CDR2 SYGVKD. The germline V and J ends were trimmed by 3 bases and 5 bases, with 8 bases remaining between them. CDR3 nucleotide sequence: TGTGCCATCAGTGACTCCTTCGATCAGCCCCAGCATTTT. Amino acid sequence: CAISDSFDQPQHF.

This chain joins TRBV10-3 and TRBJ2-7; tentative D call: TRBD1 (6 bases). Germline assignment: CDR1 ENHRY and CDR2 SYGVKD. V lost 8 bases, J lost 3 bases, and 17 bases lay in between. This CDR3 comprises 14 residues. CDR3 loop: CAIGSQGSNYEQYF. The CDR3 DNA follows: TGTGCCATCGGGTCACAGGGCTCCAACTACGAGCAGTACTTC.

The CDR3 spells CASSRQTGRYNEQFF. CDR3 sequence (DNA): TGTGCCAGCAGCCGACAGACAGGGCGCTACAATGAGCAGTTCTTC. The chain has TRBV7-2 and TRBJ2-1; 7 positions agree with TRBD1. From germline, CDR1 is SGHTA and CDR2 FQGNSA. The CDR3 has 15 amino acids. With V trimmed by 5 bases and J by 3 bases, 7 bases remained unmatched.

The rearrangement links TRBV1 to TRBJ1-4. TRBV1 corresponds to a pseudogene. The CDR3 runs to 14 residues. The CDR3: CTSSQDREGEKLFF. The CDR3 region has the DNA TGCACCAGCAGCCAAGATCGCGAGGGAGAAAAACTGTTTTTT.